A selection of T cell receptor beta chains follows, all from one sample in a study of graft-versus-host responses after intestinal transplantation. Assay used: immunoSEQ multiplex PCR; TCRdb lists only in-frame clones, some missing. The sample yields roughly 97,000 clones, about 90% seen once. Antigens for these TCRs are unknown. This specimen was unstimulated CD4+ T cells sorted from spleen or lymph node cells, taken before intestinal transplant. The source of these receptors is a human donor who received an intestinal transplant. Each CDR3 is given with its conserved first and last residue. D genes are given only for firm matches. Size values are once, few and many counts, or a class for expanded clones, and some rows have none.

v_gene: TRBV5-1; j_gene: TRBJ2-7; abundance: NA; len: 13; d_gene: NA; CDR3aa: CASRLSWDHEQYF; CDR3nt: TGCGCCAGCAGACTGAGTTGGGACCACGAGCAGTACTTC
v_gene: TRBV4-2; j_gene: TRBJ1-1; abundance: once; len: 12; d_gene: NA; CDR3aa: CASRSVDTEAFF; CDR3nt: TGTGCCAGCAGATCTGTCGACACTGAAGCTTTCTTT
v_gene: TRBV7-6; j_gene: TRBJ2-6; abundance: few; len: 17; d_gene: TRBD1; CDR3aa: CASSLGGGPSGANVLTF; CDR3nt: TGTGCCAGCAGCTTAGGAGGGGGCCCCTCTGGGGCCAACGTCCTGACTTTC
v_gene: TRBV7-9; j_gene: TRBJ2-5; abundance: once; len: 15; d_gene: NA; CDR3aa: CASSLRGQSFETQYF; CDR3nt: TGTGCCAGCAGCTTACGGGGGCAGAGCTTTGAGACCCAGTACTTC
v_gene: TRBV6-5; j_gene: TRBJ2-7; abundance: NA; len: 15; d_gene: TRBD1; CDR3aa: CASRRSRDRSYEQYF; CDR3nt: TGTGCCAGCAGGCGAAGCCGGGACAGAAGTTACGAGCAGTACTTC
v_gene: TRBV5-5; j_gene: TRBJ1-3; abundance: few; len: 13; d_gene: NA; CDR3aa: CASSFDAGNTIYF; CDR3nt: TGTGCCAGCAGCTTCGATGCTGGAAACACCATATATTTT
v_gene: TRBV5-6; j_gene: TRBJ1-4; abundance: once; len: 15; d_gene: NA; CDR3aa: CASSLRNSANEKLFF; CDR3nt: TGTGCCAGCAGCTTGCGCAACAGTGCTAATGAAAAACTGTTTTTT
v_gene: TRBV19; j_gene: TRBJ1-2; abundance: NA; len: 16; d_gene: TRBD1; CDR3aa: CASSIRSDRGIYGYTF; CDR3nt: TGTGCCAGTAGTATACGGTCGGACAGGGGGATATATGGCTACACCTTC
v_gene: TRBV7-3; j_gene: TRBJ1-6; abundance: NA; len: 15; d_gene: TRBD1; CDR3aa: CASSPTGAGNSPLHF; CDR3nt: TGTGCCAGCAGCCCCACAGGGGCCGGGAATTCACCCCTCCACTTT
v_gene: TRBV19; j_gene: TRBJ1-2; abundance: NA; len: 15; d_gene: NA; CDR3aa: CASSARTLSIYGYTF; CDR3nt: TGTGCCAGTAGTGCCCGGACACTGTCTATCTATGGCTACACCTTC
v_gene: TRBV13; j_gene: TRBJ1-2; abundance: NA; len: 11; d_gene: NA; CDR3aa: CASSLVEGYTF; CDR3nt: TGTGCCAGCAGCTTGGTAGAGGGCTACACCTTC
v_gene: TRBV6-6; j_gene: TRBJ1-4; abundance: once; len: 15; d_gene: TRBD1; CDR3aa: CASSNPGQGSEKLFF; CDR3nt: TGTGCCAGCAGCAACCCGGGACAGGGGAGTGAAAAACTGTTTTTT
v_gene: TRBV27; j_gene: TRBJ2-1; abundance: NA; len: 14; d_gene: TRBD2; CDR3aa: CASSSRGSYNEQFF; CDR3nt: TGTGCCAGCAGTTCGCGGGGGTCCTACAATGAGCAGTTCTTC
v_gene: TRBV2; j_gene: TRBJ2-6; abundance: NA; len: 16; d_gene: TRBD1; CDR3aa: CASIQGVLSGANVLTF; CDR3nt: TGTGCCAGCATACAGGGGGTCCTATCTGGGGCCAACGTCCTGACTTTC
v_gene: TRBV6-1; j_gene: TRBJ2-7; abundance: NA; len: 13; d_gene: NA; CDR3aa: CASRRYRTYEQYF; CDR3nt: TGTGCCAGCAGGAGGTATCGGACCTACGAGCAGTACTTC
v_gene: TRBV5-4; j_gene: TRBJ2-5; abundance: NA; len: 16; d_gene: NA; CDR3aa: CASSQNLGGPQETQYF; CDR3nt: TGTGCCAGCAGCCAAAACTTAGGGGGGCCCCAAGAGACCCAGTACTTC
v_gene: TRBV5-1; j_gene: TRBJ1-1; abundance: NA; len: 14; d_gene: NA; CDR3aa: CASSLVEGADEAFF; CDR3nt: TGCGCCAGCAGCTTGGTCGAGGGAGCCGATGAAGCTTTCTTT
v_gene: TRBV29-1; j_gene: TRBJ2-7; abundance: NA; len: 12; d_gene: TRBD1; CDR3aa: CSGLGQSYEQYF; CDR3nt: TGCAGCGGCCTGGGACAGTCCTACGAGCAGTACTTC
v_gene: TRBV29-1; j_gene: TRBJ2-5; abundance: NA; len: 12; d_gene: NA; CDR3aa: CSVFGKQETQYF; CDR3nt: TGCAGCGTTTTCGGAAAACAAGAGACCCAGTACTTC